This TCR beta chain is drawn from a study of CD4 T cells in relation to SARS-CoV-2 and coronaviruses (dated by TCRdb to about 2021). At the level of the whole study: A median age of 38.5 years, with a range of about 21 to 80 years, was recorded for the full convalescent cohort of 12 to 13 patients. Among the approximately twelve convalescent patients, 8 males and 4 females were included, and two of the subjects were Hispanic. A different, Illumina-based TCR-beta assay was used to sequence expansion assays from other donors in the study. The Adaptive Biotechnologies TCR-sequencing kit was used to sequence samples from a few pre-COVID donors and the naive versus memory experiments, while other data came from Illumina-based sequencing. HLA restriction was mapped for shared crossreactive spike epitopes using patient-derived lymphoblastoid cell lines. Memory CD4+ T cell crossreactivity between SARS-CoV-2 and common cold coronavirus spike proteins was assessed at the TCR clonotype level in the study. What the authors observed across the whole study: Memory CD4+ clonotypes crossrecognizing SARS-CoV-2 and at least one common cold coronavirus spike were found in approximately 65% of donors. Naive versus memory sequencing indicated that memory recall responses, rather than primary responses primed during culture, are detected by the assay. Since the crossreactivity analysis centred on spike protein, crossreactivity against other viral proteins was not assessed. Crossreactive clones showed significantly weaker SARS-CoV-2-driven expansion than monoreactive clones, consistent with antigenic imprinting. Small numbers of patients and of tested TCRs limited the study. No donor contributed both pre-pandemic and post-infection samples, which limited tracing the source of pre-existing responses.

The CDR3 runs 19 amino acids, cysteine and phenylalanine included. Only the CDR3 region is kept as DNA, spanning 57 bases read in frame from base 1. The CDR1 and CDR2 encoded by the germline V gene (reference sequence) are SSHAT and FNYEAQ. Naive and memory CD4+ T cells were separated from cryopreserved PBMCs by CD4 enrichment followed by EasySep naive CD4+ T cell enrichment. PBMCs were isolated from leukapheresis product or whole blood by Ficoll-Paque PLUS gradient centrifugation. The PBMCs went either fresh into the expansion assay or into cryopreservation at -140 degrees C. The QIAamp Micro DNA Kit was used to extract genomic DNA from the CD4+ T cells. Note on this clone: The antigen it recognizes is unknown. One end of the junction fails to match germline, which may point to a read error.

Uncultured naive and memory CD4+ T cell DNA received deep-resolution immunoSEQ TCR-beta sequencing. The study's own analysis went as follows. Preprocessing removed nonproductive sequences and CDR3s not starting with C, not ending with F or W, or shorter than 7 amino acids. Cultured and uncultured naive and memory CD4+ repertoires were searched for previously identified spike- and CEF-reactive CDR3s. After three terminal residues were trimmed from each end, CDR3 homology was quantified as pairwise Levenshtein distance using the stringdist R package. Entries here come from immuneACCESS through TCRdb and include only in-frame sequences with V and J called. Some clones fail to appear in such tables; in the studies checked, an unresolved V gene covers under half of the shortfall, and the cause of the remainder is unknown. That table supplies the V and J calls and clone size; D and trimming were determined from the DNA. This sample has 9,500 to 13,000 clones in its table, and over 70% of those were observed once. 2.2% of the sample rests with the top ten.

The sequenced sample was naive CD4+ T cells from PBMCs. The cell subset or site label for this specimen denotes: naive CD4+ T cells isolated by negative enrichment. The chain was built from TRBV7-7 and TRBJ2-1; TRBD2 is a weak D gene call, 6 bases matching. The TCR sequence derives from an adult with COVID-19. The DNA sequence is as follows: TGTGCTAGCAGCTCGCACCAATCGGCGGGACGAGCCTCCTACAATGAGCAGTTCTTC. This is translated as CASSSHQSAGRASYNEQFF.